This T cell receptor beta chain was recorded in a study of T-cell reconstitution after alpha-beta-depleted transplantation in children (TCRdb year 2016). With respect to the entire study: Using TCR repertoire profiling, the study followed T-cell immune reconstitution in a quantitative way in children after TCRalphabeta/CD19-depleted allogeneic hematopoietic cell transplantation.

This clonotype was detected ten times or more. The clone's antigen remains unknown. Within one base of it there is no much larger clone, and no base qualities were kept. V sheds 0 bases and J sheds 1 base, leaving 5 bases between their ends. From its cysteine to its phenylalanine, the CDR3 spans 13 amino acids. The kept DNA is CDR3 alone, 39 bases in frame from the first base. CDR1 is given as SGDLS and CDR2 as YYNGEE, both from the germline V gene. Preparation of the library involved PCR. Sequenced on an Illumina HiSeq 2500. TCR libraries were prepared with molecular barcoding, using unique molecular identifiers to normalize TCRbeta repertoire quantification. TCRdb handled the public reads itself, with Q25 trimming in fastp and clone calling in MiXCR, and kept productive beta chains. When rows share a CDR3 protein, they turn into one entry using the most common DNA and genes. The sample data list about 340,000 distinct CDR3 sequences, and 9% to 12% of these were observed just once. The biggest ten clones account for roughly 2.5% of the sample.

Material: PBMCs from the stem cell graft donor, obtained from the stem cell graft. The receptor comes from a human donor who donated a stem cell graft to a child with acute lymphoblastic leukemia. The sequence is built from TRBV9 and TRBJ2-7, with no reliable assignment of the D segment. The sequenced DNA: TGTGCCAGCAGCGTAGGGGGTTCCTACGAGCAGTACTTC. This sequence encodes CASSVGGSYEQYF.